These T cell receptor beta chains were read from a single sample in a study of T cell responses to AZD1222 COVID-19 vaccine. TCRdb's copy holds only in-frame clones and misses some; the assay was immunoSEQ multiplex PCR. The sample carries about 86,000 clones, about nine tenths recorded once. The sample here was peripheral blood, taken on day 0 of AZD1222 vaccination. The source of these receptors is an adult in good health. Each CDR3 is given with its conserved first and last residue. D genes are given only for firm matches. The size entry is marked missing in some rows and otherwise reads once, few, many or a size class.

.	.	TRBV4-1	TRBJ1-5	CASSQDGDQPQHF	TGCGCCAGCAGCCAAGATGGGGATCAGCCCCAGCATTTT
once	.	TRBV7-7	TRBJ2-5	CASSLGSGAVQETQYF	TGTGCTAGCAGCTTAGGCTCGGGGGCCGTTCAAGAGACCCAGTACTTC
.	.	TRBV6-5	TRBJ1-1	CASSYSGRGTEAFF	TGTGCCAGCAGTTACTCCGGGCGAGGCACTGAAGCTTTCTTT
.	.	TRBV7-9	TRBJ1-5	CASSLKQDGQPQHF	TGTGCCAGCAGCTTAAAACAGGACGGTCAGCCCCAGCATTTT
.	.	TRBV6-5	TRBJ1-5	CASTQGSGSNQPQHF	TGTGCCAGCACCCAGGGTTCTGGTAGCAATCAGCCCCAGCATTTT
.	TRBD1	TRBV2	TRBJ2-7	CASSRQGDSYEQYF	TGTGCCAGCAGCCGACAGGGGGACTCCTACGAGCAGTACTTC
.	TRBD1	TRBV5-1	TRBJ1-2	CASRPTGGGYGYTF	TGCGCCAGCAGACCGACAGGGGGCGGCTATGGCTACACCTTC
.	TRBD1	TRBV5-4	TRBJ2-4	CASSRAGTEDIQYF	TGTGCCAGCAGCCGTGCTGGGACAGAGGACATTCAGTACTTC
.	.	TRBV3-1/TRBV3-2	TRBJ2-1	CASSQWAGGDNEQFF	TGTGCCAGCAGCCAATGGGCAGGAGGAGACAATGAGCAGTTCTTC
.	.	TRBV3-1/TRBV3-2	TRBJ2-7	CASSQESGSYEQYF	TGTGCCAGCAGCCAAGAGTCGGGGAGCTACGAGCAGTACTTC
once	.	TRBV6-1	TRBJ2-6	CASSARTSSGANVLTF	TGTGCCAGCAGTGCACGGACGAGTTCTGGGGCCAACGTCCTGACTTTC
.	.	TRBV5-1	TRBJ2-1	CASSPGERPYNEQFF	TGCGCCAGCAGTCCCGGCGAGCGACCTTACAATGAGCAGTTCTTC
.	.	TRBV3-1/TRBV3-2	TRBJ1-2	CASSPIRGSGGYTF	TGTGCCAGCAGCCCCATCCGCGGTTCCGGTGGCTACACCTTC
.	TRBD1	TRBV5-1	TRBJ1-5	CASSSGTGPGQPQHF	TGCGCCAGCAGTTCGGGGACAGGCCCGGGGCAGCCCCAGCATTTT
.	TRBD1	TRBV9	TRBJ1-4	CASSAAGTATNEKLFF	TGTGCCAGCAGCGCGGCCGGGACAGCAACTAATGAAAAACTGTTTTTT
.	.	TRBV14	TRBJ2-1	CASSQGRAGSHNEQFF	TGTGCCAGCAGCCAAGGACGGGCGGGGTCACACAATGAGCAGTTCTTC
few	.	TRBV28	TRBJ1-2	CASTPAGRENYGYTF	TGTGCCAGCACTCCCGCCGGACGTGAGAACTATGGCTACACCTTC
.	TRBD2	TRBV6-1	TRBJ2-2	CASSESTSGGNTGELFF	TGTGCCAGCAGTGAATCGACTAGCGGGGGGAACACCGGGGAGCTGTTTTTT
.	.	TRBV2	TRBJ2-2	CASSPGHSNTGELFF	TGTGCCAGCAGTCCGGGACACTCGAACACCGGGGAGCTGTTTTTT
.	.	TRBV27	TRBJ2-2	CASSWGPTGELFF	TGTGCCAGCAGTTGGGGGCCCACCGGGGAGCTGTTTTTT
.	.	TRBV19	TRBJ2-2	CASNPWRRTNTGELFF	TGTGCCAGTAATCCCTGGCGCAGAACGAACACCGGGGAGCTGTTTTTT
.	.	TRBV18	TRBJ1-5	CASSPGVGQPQHF	TGTGCCAGCTCACCGGGGGTAGGTCAGCCCCAGCATTTT
few	.	TRBV5-1	TRBJ1-2	CASSLTYDNYGYTF	TGCGCCAGCAGCTTGACCTATGACAACTATGGCTACACCTTC
.	.	TRBV5-1	TRBJ1-1	CASSQEGGNTEAFF	TGCGCCAGCAGCCAGGAAGGGGGGAACACTGAAGCTTTCTTT
few	.	TRBV6-5	TRBJ1-1	CASTTGLGGSTEAFF	TGTGCCAGCACTACAGGGTTGGGGGGGAGCACTGAAGCTTTCTTT
once	.	TRBV11-1	TRBJ2-3	CASSPYRDRSDTQYF	TGTGCCAGCAGCCCATACAGGGATAGGTCGGATACGCAGTATTTT
.	TRBD1	TRBV6-5	TRBJ1-4	CASTMGQGLNEKLFF	TGTGCCAGCACCATGGGACAGGGCCTTAATGAAAAACTGTTTTTT
.	TRBD1	TRBV19	TRBJ2-3	CASSIDAGGDTDTQYF	TGTGCCAGTAGTATAGATGCAGGGGGCGACACAGATACGCAGTATTTT
.	.	TRBV19	TRBJ2-7	CARFYSSYEQYF	TGTGCCCGATTCTACAGCTCCTACGAGCAGTACTTC
.	.	TRBV6-5	TRBJ1-6	CASSYEGDTFNSPLHF	TGTGCCAGCAGTTACGAGGGGGATACGTTTAATTCACCCCTCCACTTT
.	TRBD1	TRBV5-1	TRBJ2-1	CASSLYGDRDAYNEQFF	TGCGCCAGCAGCTTGTATGGAGACAGGGATGCCTACAATGAGCAGTTCTTC
.	.	TRBV7-3	TRBJ1-6	CASSLETVNSPLHF	TGTGCCAGCAGCCTAGAGACAGTGAATTCACCCCTCCACTTT
.	.	TRBV15	TRBJ1-1	CATSRGVSYTEAFF	TGTGCCACCAGCAGAGGCGTCTCCTACACTGAAGCTTTCTTT
.	TRBD1	TRBV2	TRBJ1-2	CASSASGDRGRGGYTF	TGTGCCAGCAGCGCCTCGGGGGACAGGGGACGAGGGGGCTACACCTTC
.	.	TRBV18	TRBJ1-5	CASSPDGPLRPQHF	TGTGCCAGCTCACCTGACGGGCCCCTCCGGCCCCAGCATTTT
.	.	TRBV4-1	TRBJ1-2	CASSQEAGIKGVYGYTF	TGCGCCAGCAGCCAAGAAGCAGGGATAAAAGGCGTCTATGGCTACACCTTC
.	.	TRBV19	TRBJ1-6	CASSQRSLGRVSPLHF	TGTGCCAGTAGTCAACGGAGCCTCGGACGAGTTTCACCCCTCCACTTT
.	TRBD1	TRBV7-9	TRBJ2-5	CASSLAGGRETQYF	TGTGCCAGCAGCTTGGCAGGGGGCAGAGAGACCCAGTACTTC
.	TRBD2	TRBV6-6	TRBJ2-7	CASSYRTSGGDEQYF	TGTGCCAGCAGTTACCGGACTAGCGGGGGTGATGAGCAGTACTTC
.	.	TRBV19	TRBJ2-5	CASCDKGNQETQYF	TGTGCCAGTTGTGACAAAGGGAACCAAGAGACCCAGTACTTC
.	TRBD2	TRBV6-1	TRBJ2-1	CASREGASGKGNEQFF	TGTGCCAGCAGGGAAGGGGCTAGCGGGAAAGGCAATGAGCAGTTCTTC
.	.	TRBV2	TRBJ1-5	CASSEAGTQPQHF	TGTGCCAGCAGTGAAGCCGGGACACAGCCCCAGCATTTT
.	.	TRBV28	TRBJ1-4	CASSLQVGEKLFF	TGTGCCAGCAGTTTACAGGTGGGGGAAAAACTGTTTTTT
.	.	TRBV27	TRBJ1-1	CASSTNRVVYGVDTEAFF	TGTGCCAGCAGTACTAACAGGGTGGTTTACGGGGTGGACACTGAAGCTTTCTTT
.	.	TRBV7-3	TRBJ2-7	CASSSTGQREQYF	TGTGCCAGCAGCTCGACCGGACAGCGCGAGCAGTACTTC
few	.	TRBV5-8	TRBJ2-7	CASSLFKGVLSYEQYF	TGTGCCAGCAGCTTGTTTAAGGGAGTGCTCTCCTACGAGCAGTACTTC
.	TRBD2	TRBV11-3	TRBJ2-7	CASSLGWTSEEQYF	TGTGCCAGCAGCTTAGGTTGGACTAGCGAAGAGCAGTACTTC